This TCR beta chain comes out of a study of blood T cell repertoires in COVID-19. The wider study: PBMCs, B-cell-depleted T cells, or T cells were the source of the cDNA or gDNA that made up the material.

CDR1 and CDR2 from the germline V gene are SNHLY and FYNNEI. Trimming at V came to 7 bases and at J to 5 bases, leaving 3 bases not matched to a gene. CDR3 length: 13 residues. TCRdb keeps only in-frame clones here, not all; method: immunoSEQ multiplex PCR. This table holds some 400,000 clones, approximately 89% found once. The chain combines TRBV2 with TRBJ2-2, with 8 bases aligning to TRBD1. The source is a man aged 25-40 years who had recovered from COVID-19. The sequenced sample consisted of PBMCs or T cells enriched from blood (not recorded which). For the CDR3, the DNA is TGTGCCAGCAAGGACAGGGTTACCGGGGAGCTGTTTTTT. It encodes CASKDRVTGELFF.